The entry that follows covers one T cell receptor beta chain sequence. There is no known antigen for this receptor. No per-base quality is available; no much larger clone lies one base away. Hyperthyroidism patients were newly diagnosed, with disease duration under 2 months, and aged 18 to 65 years. Patients with other autoimmune diseases, uncontrolled infections, pregnancy or lactation were excluded from the study. Diagnosis relied on clinical symptoms, serum thyroxine, TRAb, thyroid ultrasound and orbital computed tomography. Total RNA was extracted with Trizol reagent and quality-checked on an Agilent 2100 Bioanalyzer. For repertoire sequencing, the TCR beta CDR3 regions were amplified from RNA transcripts. A first-round RT-PCR used HTBI primers with the Qiagen OneStep RT-PCR kit, followed by a second-round multiplex PCR, size selection and purification. Libraries were sequenced on an Illumina HiSeq2000 using paired-end 100 bp reads. Processing in the source paper ran as follows. Reads were processed with SOAPnuke, discarding reads with adapters, uncalled bases, mean Phred below 15, or no exact constant-primer or identifier match. COPE v1.2.5 was used to merge high-quality paired reads. Each unique nucleotide sequence was defined as a clonotype, and clonotypes were aligned to IMGT TRB V, D and J references with MiTCR v1.1. The analysis was limited to V-J combinations with a frequency above 0.0001, which together covered approximately 99% of repertoires. For each V-J combination, a TCR clonal expansion and chaos score was defined as the ratio of F50 clonal expansion to chaos observed in the TCRdist matrix. Features were reduced by Welch's t-statistics and random forest to some 13 V-J combinations, which fed a naive Bayes classifier. The similarity between thyroid and blood repertoires was quantified using the Morisita-Horn index. TCRdb trimmed the raw reads at Q25, called clones with MiXCR and kept productive beta chains. Entries are consolidated by CDR3 protein sequence, retaining the most common genes and DNA. TCRdb, not the authors, supplied the V and J calls. For this sample the table gives approximately 1.2 million distinct CDR3 sequences, of which about 36% were detected only once. 11% of the sample is held by the ten biggest clonotypes.

Ends trimmed: V by 5 bases, J by 3 bases; bases unmatched to a gene: 8. The CDR3 spans 15 residues, from the cysteine through the phenylalanine. Here the CDR3 DNA is all that survives: 45 bases in frame from base 1. The germline V gene (reference sequence) gives CDR1 as SEHNR and CDR2 as FQNEAQ. This specimen belongs to a study of Graves' ophthalmopathy and Graves' hyperthyroidism (dated by TCRdb to between 2018 and 2020). Regarding the study in general: Hyperthyroidism was considered stable if no progression to ophthalmopathy occurred within 18 months of follow-up. To tell Graves' ophthalmopathy apart from Graves' hyperthyroidism, and to predict which patients would progress to ophthalmopathy, the study relied on TCR beta repertoire signatures. In total, some 140 blood samples were TCR-sequenced: approximately 42 ophthalmopathy, under 85 hyperthyroidism and around 17 hyperthyroidism-to-ophthalmopathy patients. To explore V-J signatures that distinguish ophthalmopathy from hyperthyroidism, a discovery set of roughly 98 patients was enrolled, made up of under 50 with ophthalmopathy and 55 to 65 with stable hyperthyroidism. An independent validation cohort was composed of 18 hyperthyroidism patients and more than 15 patients who later progressed from hyperthyroidism to ophthalmopathy. In six hyperthyroidism patients, the T-cell repertoire of thyroid tissue was compared with the T-cell repertoire of blood. Following sampling, methimazole starting at 30 mg daily was administered to hyperthyroidism patients, and high-dose intravenous methylprednisolone was administered to ophthalmopathy patients.

Results the study describes overall, beyond this receptor: In validation, the model predicted ophthalmopathy progression with 55% to 71% sensitivity and 72% to 80% specificity; roughly eleven predicted patients were CT-confirmed with GO in a median of 6.5 months. Most expanded thyroid clonotypes with a frequency above 0.001 also appeared in blood, which suggests that blood repertoires may reflect the immune response in the thyroid. The 13-signature model separated ophthalmopathy from stable hyperthyroidism with 87.88% sensitivity and roughly 84% specificity in cross-validation, and 80%/75% in the test set. No statistical method was used to predetermine the sample size, and group allocation was not hidden from the investigators.

The sequence links TRBV7-9 to TRBJ2-7, with 9 junctional bases fitting TRBD2. This TCR came from an adult man with Graves' hyperthyroidism. Sequenced input: peripheral blood or thyroid tissue (not recorded which). In nucleotide form, the sequence is TGTGCCAGCAGCCGCGGGACTAGCAGCATCTACGAGCAGTACTTC. Translated, it gives CASSRGTSSIYEQYF.